Sequencing of this T cell receptor (beta chain) was carried out in a study of regulatory T cells in long-lasting Graves disease. Findings and limits, study-wide: Persistent cases of Graves' showed reduced TCR diversity relative to newly diagnosed patients.

Arm-PCR of CDR3 regions with iRepertoire HTBI primers generated TCR beta libraries. TCRdb reprocessed the multiplex PCR reads via MiXCR and lists one record per CDR3 protein. Here the sample spans 700,000 or so distinct CDR3 sequences, approximately 31% being singletons. Documented time point: persistent/refractory GD, antithyroid drugs over 5 years with positive TRAb. Preparation of the TCR library used RNA extracted from PBMCs. A roughly 8.1-milliliter sample of peripheral blood was drawn into EDTA tubes. This clonotype appeared a single time. Its antigen is not known. The TCR originated in a female donor with Graves disease. The sample in question was peripheral blood mononuclear cells (PBMCs), obtained when the disease was refractory, from a patient treated with antithyroid drugs.

Here the CDR3 DNA reads TGTGCCAGTAGGGTTGCGGGGGGCCCGACGAACACTGAAGCTTTCTTT. It yields the protein CASRVAGGPTNTEAFF. This chain connects TRBV19 to TRBJ1-1; perhaps TRBD1 as D (6 bases). The CDR3 covers 16 residues. Germline loops: CDR1 LNHDA, CDR2 SQIVND (reference sequence). Trimming stripped 6 bases from V and 1 base from J, with 18 bases between.